This T cell receptor (beta chain) was identified in a study of vaccination and CD4 T cells after COVID-19. Study overall: The stimulating agents, overlapping spike peptides, came from SARS-CoV-2, HCoV-NL63, HCoV-OC43 and HCoV-229E.

The treatment is: roughly 10-day PBMC culture with coronavirus spike peptide pools or control peptides (ViraFEST assay). The V and J ends lost 3 bases and 8 bases respectively, with 19 bases between them. The CDR3 sequence is 15 residues long. CDR1 and CDR2 (germline): LNHDA, SQIVND (reference sequence). This clonotype was seen more than once but under ten times. The target antigen is unknown. Cultured CD4+ T-cell DNA underwent Oncomine TCR Beta short-read sequencing. Someone extracted genomic DNA from cultured CD4+ T cells. Each CDR3 protein gets one entry after TCRdb re-called the PCR reads with MiXCR. The data show 20,000 to 30,000 distinct CDR3 sequences, 43% seen once. Study-level results: Convalescent patients had a median approximately 86% of post-vaccine SARS-CoV-2-reactive clones that were detected only after vaccination, not before it.

The receptor was isolated from a human donor who had recovered from COVID-19. V is TRBV19 and J is TRBJ1-2; no clear D gene. Sequenced sample: CD4+ T cells from blood, cultured in vitro. The CDR3 sequence: CASSIEWLSGGGYTF. In DNA form, the CDR3 reads TGTGCCAGTAGTATCGAGTGGCTTTCCGGCGGGGGCTACACCTTC. The full variable domain, with the rest looked up from reference TRBV19 and TRBJ1-2, is DGGITQSPKYLFRKEGQNVTLSCEQNLNHDAMYWYRQDPGQGLRLIYYSQIVNDFQKGDIAEGYSVSREKKESFPLTVTSAQKNPTAFYLCASSIEWLSGGGYTFGSGTRLTVV.